The 26 T cell receptor beta chains reported below all come from one sample, sequenced in a study of OX40 agonist ivuxolimab in advanced cancers. Method: immunoSEQ multiplex PCR; TCRdb's copy keeps in-frame clones and lacks some. Of about 32,000 clones in the sample, around nine tenths were seen once. The sample in question was CD4+ or CD8+ T cells sorted from blood, obtained in a trial of the OX40 agonist ivuxolimab. Receptors originate from an adult with an advanced solid tumor such as melanoma, head and neck, liver or kidney cancer.

The chain uses TRBV28 and TRBJ2-1; 10 bases line up with TRBD2. Germline V gene sequence: CDR1 MDHEN, CDR2 SYDVKM. V dropped 7 bases and J dropped 10; count of bases not matched to a gene: 10. The CDR3 contains 14 residues. This chain's CDR3 is CASKNSGRSYEQFF. DNA of the CDR3: TGTGCCAGCAAAAATAGCGGGAGGTCGTACGAGCAGTTCTTC.

This chain connects TRBV7-9 to TRBJ1-2, with a possible D match to TRBD1 (6 bases). Between the trimmed V and J ends, which lost 5 bases and 8 bases, there was a span of 21 bases. Germline values: CDR1 SEHNR, CDR2 FQNEAQ (reference sequence). The CDR3 sequence is 15 residues long. The CDR3 is CASSPSAGVLGGYTF. DNA for the CDR3: TGTGCCAGCAGCCCATCGGCAGGGGTCTTGGGGGGCTACACCTTC.

V is TRBV7-9 and J is TRBJ2-7, with D hard to call. The CDR3 runs 12 residues. Deletions cut 4 bases from V and 1 base from J, with 5 bases between. The germline CDR1 and CDR2 sequences are SEHNR and FQNEAQ (reference sequence). The CDR3 sequence is CASSYQSYEQYF. In DNA, the CDR3 is TGTGCCAGCAGCTATCAGTCCTACGAGCAGTACTTC.

J is TRBJ1-1 and V is TRBV19, with TRBD1 identical over 9 bases. V was pared by 3 bases and J by 8 bases, with 4 bases of the junction left unmatched. Germline loops: CDR1 LNHDA, CDR2 SQIVND (reference sequence). The CDR3 runs 13 residues. The CDR3 DNA follows: TGTGCCAGTAGTATCGCCGGGACAGGGGAAGCTTTCTTT. This gives the protein CASSIAGTGEAFF.

The chain is built from TRBV5-1 and TRBJ2-1; possible D gene TRBD2, 6 bases. The CDR3 loop spans 15 amino acids. Per germline, CDR1 SGHRS and CDR2 YFSETQ. V shed 2 bases and J shed 5 bases, with 14 bases lying between them. The CDR3 spells CASSFFPGGDNEQFF. The CDR3, as DNA: TGCGCCAGCAGCTTTTTCCCCGGGGGAGACAATGAGCAGTTCTTC.

This chain connects TRBV9 to TRBJ1-2; D possibly corresponds to TRBD1 (5 bases). Germline values: CDR1 SGDLS, CDR2 YYNGEE. The V and J ends lost 0 bases and 5 bases respectively, with 11 bases between them. This CDR3 spans 14 amino acids. The CDR3: CASSVGAGGYGYTF. The CDR3 nucleotides are TGTGCCAGCAGCGTAGGAGCCGGGGGATATGGCTACACCTTC. Supplemented by reference TRBV9 and TRBJ1-2, the full variable domain reads DSGVTQTPKHLITATGQRVTLRCSPRSGDLSVYWYQQSLDQGLQFLIQYYNGEERAKGNILERFSAQQFPDLHSELNLSSLELGDSALYFCASSVGAGGYGYTFGSGTRLTVV.

Points on this clone: A read error may be the cause here, since a much bigger clone is one base away. Other nucleotide sequences in the sample specify the same CDR3. The V gene is TRBV4-2, the J gene TRBJ2-2; D not certain. Germline values: CDR1 LGHNA, CDR2 YNFKEQ. Trimming took 3 bases from V and 2 from J, leaving 1 base between them. The CDR3 consists of 12 residues. The CDR3 sequence is CASSHNTGELFF. DNA for the CDR3: TGTGCCAGCAGCCATAACACCGGGGAGCTGTTTTTT.

The J gene is TRBJ2-1, the V gene TRBV27; no reliable D call. This CDR3 comprises 14 residues. With 0 bases removed from V and 2 bases from J, the gap between germline ends came to 5 bases. Germline V gene data show CDR1 as MNHEY and CDR2 as SMNVEV (reference sequence). The CDR3 protein is CASSLSGTYNEQFF. The CDR3 nucleotides read TGTGCCAGCAGTTTATCAGGTACCTACAATGAGCAGTTCTTC.

The genes are TRBV19 and TRBJ1-1; possibly TRBD1 for D (5 bases). The CDR3 has 13 amino acids. V shed 6 bases and J shed 3 bases, with 11 bases lying between them. Germline lookup yields CDR1 LNHDA and CDR2 SQIVND (reference sequence). In DNA, the CDR3 is TGTGCCAGTAGAACTCCGGGGGACACTGAAGCTTTCTTT. Translated, it gives CASRTPGDTEAFF.

Only a few counts were recorded for this clone. The chain is built from TRBV10-1 and TRBJ2-1; D is undetermined. Germline CDR1 reads WNHNN; CDR2 reads SYGVQD (reference sequence). The CDR3 has 13 amino acids. Trimming removed 3 bases from V and 8 bases from J, with 11 bases in between. DNA for the CDR3: TGCGCCAGCAGTGAATCAGCGTTGGATGAGCAGTTCTTC. Its protein is CASSESALDEQFF.

A remark on this clone: A junction boundary mismatches the germline segment, possibly from a read error. This sequence joins TRBV6-5 and TRBJ1-6; D unclear. The CDR3 has 11 amino acids. Germline assignment: CDR1 MNHEY and CDR2 SVGAGI. This CDR3 is CASGSSRWVAF. The CDR3 DNA sequence: TGTGCCAGCGGTTCCTCGCGATGGGTGGCATTT.

The chain links TRBV30 to TRBJ2-7; D remains ambiguous. With 0 bases removed from V and 10 bases from J, the gap between germline ends came to 10 bases. This CDR3 spans 11 amino acids. Germline V gives CDR1 GTSNPN, CDR2 SVGIG (reference sequence). This CDR3 is CAWSVRETQYF. The CDR3, as DNA: TGTGCCTGGAGTGTAAGGGAAACCCAGTACTTC. The full variable domain, with the rest looked up from reference TRBV30 and TRBJ2-7, is SQTIHQWPATLVQPVGSPLSLECTVEGTSNPNLYWYRQAAGRGLQLLFYSVGIGQISSEVPQNLSASRPQDRQFILSSKKLLLSDSGFYLCAWSVRETQYFGPGTRLTVT.

The gene calls are TRBV2 and TRBJ1-1; D is possibly TRBD1 (5 bases). CDR3 size: 15 residues. Germline CDR1 SNHLY, CDR2 FYNNEI. V was pared by 2 bases and J by 0 bases, with 10 bases between. Here the CDR3 DNA reads TGTGCCAGCAGTGAATTTCAGGGCTTGAACACTGAAGCTTTCTTT. It codes for CASSEFQGLNTEAFF. Filled out from reference TRBV2 and TRBJ1-1, the complete variable domain reads EPEVTQTPSHQVTQMGQEVILRCVPISNHLYFYWYRQILGQKVEFLVSFYNNEISEKSEIFDDQFSVERPDGSNFTLKIRSTKLEDSAMYFCASSEFQGLNTEAFFGQGTRLTVV.

This clone was counted only a few times. The chain carries TRBV5-4 and TRBJ1-2; D is ambiguous. The CDR3 consists of 13 residues. Germline V CDR1 and CDR2: SGHNT, YYREEE (reference sequence). V lost 0 bases and J 8 bases, leaving 11 bases between the germline ends. The CDR3 DNA is TGTGCCAGCAGCTTGGGCATCATGGGGGGCTACACCTTC. This sequence encodes CASSLGIMGGYTF.

J is TRBJ2-5 and V is TRBV6-5; the D is unclear. Between the trimmed V and J ends, which lost 0 bases and 3 bases, there was a span of 11 bases. Per germline, CDR1 MNHEY and CDR2 SVGAGI. CDR3 length: 15 amino acids. The CDR3 nucleotides are TGTGCCAGCAGTTACTCCAACCTCTTCGAAGAGACCCAGTACTTC. It translates to CASSYSNLFEETQYF.

The CDR3 DNA reads as TGCACCAGCAGCCAAGATTTGGGGGCTCGGACCGGGGAGCTGTTTTTT. It translates to CTSSQDLGARTGELFF. The rearrangement links TRBV1 to TRBJ2-2; the table's D call, TRBD1, has no DNA check behind it. TRBV1 is marked as a pseudogene. The CDR3 is 16 amino acids.

The V call is TRBV27, the J call TRBJ2-7; D ambiguous. The V end lost 4 bases, the J end lost 1 base, and 8 bases lay between the germline ends. The CDR3 covers 13 residues. In germline, CDR1 is MNHEY, CDR2 SMNVEV (reference sequence). CDR3 protein: CASSSGLSYEQYF. The CDR3, as DNA: TGTGCCAGCAGTTCGGGCCTTTCCTACGAGCAGTACTTC.

This clone was seen more than once but under ten times. This rearrangement joins TRBV29-1 to TRBJ2-1, with D unclear. The CDR3 totals 10 residues. Germline V gene lookup returns CDR1 SQVTM and CDR2 ANQGSEA. Between the trimmed V and J ends, which lost 7 bases and 5 bases, there was a span of 6 bases. DNA for the CDR3: TGCAGCGCTGATAACAATGAGCAGTTCTTC. Translating it yields CSADNNEQFF.

CDR3 nucleotide sequence: TGTGCCTGGAGGGGACTGAGCTCTGGAAACACCATATATTTT. This codes for CAWRGLSSGNTIYF. V is TRBV30 and J is TRBJ1-3; possibly TRBD1 for D (5 bases). Germline V gives CDR1 GTSNPN, CDR2 SVGIG (reference sequence). V was pared by 3 bases and J by 0 bases, with 9 bases between. The CDR3 covers 14 residues.

CDR3 nucleotides: TGTGCCAGCAGCTTTACGGCTTACGAGCAGTACTTC. Its protein product is CASSFTAYEQYF. The V gene is TRBV11-2, the J gene TRBJ2-7; D unclear. The CDR3 has 12 residues. The V gene's germline CDR1 is SGHAT and CDR2 FQNNGV. The germline V and J ends were trimmed by 3 bases and 4 bases, with 7 bases remaining between them.

This clone appeared once. The CDR3 sequence: CASSLALAGGRSTDTQYF. For the CDR3, the DNA is TGTGCCAGCAGCTTAGCCCTAGCGGGAGGGCGAAGCACAGATACGCAGTATTTT. The V call is TRBV7-6, the J call TRBJ2-3; 12 bases line up with TRBD2. Germline CDR1 and CDR2: SGHVS and FNYEAQ. Losses at the gene ends were 0 bases for V and 0 bases for J; bases not matched to a gene: 4. This CDR3 has 18 residues. Based on the CDR3 plus reference TRBV7-6 and TRBJ2-3, the full variable domain is GAGVSQSPRYKVTKRGQDVALRCDPISGHVSLYWYRQALGQGPEFLTYFNYEAQQDKSGLPNDRFSAERPEGSISTLTIQRTEQRDSAMYRCASSLALAGGRSTDTQYFGPGTRLTVL.

This clone was detected once. This chain connects TRBV27 to TRBJ2-1; TRBD2 might be the D (6 bases). CDR1 and CDR2 from the germline V gene are MNHEY and SMNVEV (reference sequence). The CDR3 runs 12 residues. Trimming shortened V by 8 bases and J by 7 bases, and 12 bases separated the two germline ends. The DNA for the CDR3 is TGTGCCAGCTTCCGCGGGGCTAATGAGCAGTTCTTC. Translated, it gives CASFRGANEQFF.

The rearrangement links TRBV5-1 to TRBJ2-7, with 12 positions matching TRBD2. CDR3 length: 19 amino acids. Germline loops: CDR1 SGHRS, CDR2 YFSETQ. Trimming removed 3 bases from V and 0 bases from J; junction bases left unmatched: 13. This CDR3 reads CASSSVTGTSGFLSYEQYF. The CDR3 nucleotides read TGCGCCAGCAGCTCAGTAACCGGGACTAGCGGGTTCCTCTCCTACGAGCAGTACTTC.

V and J are TRBV30 and TRBJ2-5; TRBD2 is a possible D gene (5 bases). V was shortened by 0 bases and J by 6 bases, with 8 bases between the two germline ends. The germline V gene has CDR1 GTSNPN and CDR2 SVGIG (reference sequence). The CDR3 runs to 12 residues. The CDR3 loop reads CAWSVLGKTQYF. The CDR3 region has the DNA TGTGCCTGGAGTGTACTAGGAAAGACCCAGTACTTC.

The V gene is TRBV28, the J gene TRBJ2-7; no definite D call. There are 15 residues in the CDR3. V was cut by 6 bases and J by 1 base, with 16 bases left in between. CDR1 and CDR2 from the germline V gene are MDHEN and SYDVKM. DNA for the CDR3: TGTGCCAGCAGCTTCCTCCAAGCGACGTCCTACGAGCAGTACTTC. Encoded protein: CASSFLQATSYEQYF.

The J gene is TRBJ1-1, the V gene TRBV21-1. TRBV21-1 is reported as a pseudogene. The CDR3 has 17 residues. The CDR3: CASSKRGSASSNTEAFF. CDR3 DNA: TGTGCCAGCAGCAAACGAGGAAGTGCAAGCTCGAACACTGAAGCTTTCTTT.